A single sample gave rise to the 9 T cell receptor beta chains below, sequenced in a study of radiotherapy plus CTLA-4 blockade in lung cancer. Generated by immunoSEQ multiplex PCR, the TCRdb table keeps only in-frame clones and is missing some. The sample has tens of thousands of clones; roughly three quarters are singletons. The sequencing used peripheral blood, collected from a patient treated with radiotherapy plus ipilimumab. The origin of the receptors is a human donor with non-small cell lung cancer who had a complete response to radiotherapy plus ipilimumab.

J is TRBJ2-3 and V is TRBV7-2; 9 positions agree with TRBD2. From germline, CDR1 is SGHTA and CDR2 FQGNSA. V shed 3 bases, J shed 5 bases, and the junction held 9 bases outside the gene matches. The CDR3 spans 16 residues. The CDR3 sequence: CASSFRGGDGGDTQYF. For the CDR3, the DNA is TGTGCCAGCAGCTTTCGCGGGGGGGATGGGGGAGATACGCAGTATTTT. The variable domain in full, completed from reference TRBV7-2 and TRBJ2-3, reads GAGVSQSPSNKVTEKGKDVELRCDPISGHTALYWYRQSLGQGLEFLIYFQGNSAPDKSGLPSDRFSAERTGGSVSTLTIQRTQQEDSAVYLCASSFRGGDGGDTQYFGPGTRLTVL.

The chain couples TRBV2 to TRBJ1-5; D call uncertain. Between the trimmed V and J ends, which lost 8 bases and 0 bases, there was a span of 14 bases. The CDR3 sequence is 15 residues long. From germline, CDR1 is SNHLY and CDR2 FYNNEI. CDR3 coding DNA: TGTGCCAGCGGACCGAGCGGATTTAGCAATCAGCCCCAGCATTTT. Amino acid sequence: CASGPSGFSNQPQHF.

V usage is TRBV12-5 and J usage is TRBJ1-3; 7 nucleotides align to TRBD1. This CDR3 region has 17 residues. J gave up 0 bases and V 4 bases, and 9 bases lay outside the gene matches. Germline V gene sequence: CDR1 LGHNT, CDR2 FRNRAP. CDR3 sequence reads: CASGSPLGQFSGNTIYF. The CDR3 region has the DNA TGTGCTAGTGGTTCCCCCCTGGGACAGTTCTCTGGAAACACCATATATTTT.

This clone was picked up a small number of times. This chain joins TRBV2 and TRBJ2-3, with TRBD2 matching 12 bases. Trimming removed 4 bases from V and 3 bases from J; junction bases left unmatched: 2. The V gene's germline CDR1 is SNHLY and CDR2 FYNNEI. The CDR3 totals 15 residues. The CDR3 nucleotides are TGTGCCAGCAGTGTCGGACTAGCGGGAACAGATACGCAGTATTTT. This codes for CASSVGLAGTDTQYF.

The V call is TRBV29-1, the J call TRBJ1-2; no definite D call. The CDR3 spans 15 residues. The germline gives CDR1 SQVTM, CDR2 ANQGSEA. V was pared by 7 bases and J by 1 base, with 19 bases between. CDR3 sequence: CSAPPAPGFNYGYTF. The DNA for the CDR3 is TGCAGCGCCCCCCCCGCCCCGGGATTTAACTATGGCTACACCTTC. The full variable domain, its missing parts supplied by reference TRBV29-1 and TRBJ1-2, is SAVISQKPSRDICQRGTSLTIQCQVDSQVTMMFWYRQQPGQSLTLIATANQGSEATYESGFVIDKFPISRPNLTFSTLTVSNMSPEDSSIYLCSAPPAPGFNYGYTFGSGTRLTVV.

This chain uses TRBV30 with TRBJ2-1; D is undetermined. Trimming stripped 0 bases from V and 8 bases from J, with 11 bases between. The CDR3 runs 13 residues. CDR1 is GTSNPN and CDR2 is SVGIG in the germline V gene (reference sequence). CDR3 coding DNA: TGTGCCTGGAGTGTCCTAGGTGAATATGAGCAGTTCTTC. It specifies CAWSVLGEYEQFF.

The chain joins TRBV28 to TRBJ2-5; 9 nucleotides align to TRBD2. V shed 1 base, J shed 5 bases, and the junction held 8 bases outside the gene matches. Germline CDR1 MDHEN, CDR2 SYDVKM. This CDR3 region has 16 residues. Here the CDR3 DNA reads TGTGCCAGCAGTTTATACAGCGGGGGGCCAAAGGAGACCCAGTACTTC. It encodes CASSLYSGGPKETQYF.

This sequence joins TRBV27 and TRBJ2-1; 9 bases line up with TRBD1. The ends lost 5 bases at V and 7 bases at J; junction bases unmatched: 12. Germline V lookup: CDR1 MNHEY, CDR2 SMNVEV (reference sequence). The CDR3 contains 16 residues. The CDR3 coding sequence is TGTGCCAGCAGTGCCCTGGACAGGGGTAATAGAAATGAGCAGTTCTTC. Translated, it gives CASSALDRGNRNEQFF.

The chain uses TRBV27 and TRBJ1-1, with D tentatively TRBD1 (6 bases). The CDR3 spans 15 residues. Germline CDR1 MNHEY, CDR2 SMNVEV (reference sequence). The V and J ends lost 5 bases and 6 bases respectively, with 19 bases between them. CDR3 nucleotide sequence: TGTGCCAGCAGTACCCGGGGGGCCGGGTACGCTGAAGCTTTCTTT. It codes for CASSTRGAGYAEAFF.